This T cell receptor (beta chain) was found in a study of OX40 agonist ivuxolimab in advanced cancers. Study summary: Hepatocellular carcinoma, melanoma, renal cell or head and neck cancer was diagnosed in the dose-escalation patients.

This CDR3 is 14 amino acids long. CDR1 MNHEY and CDR2 SVGAGI come from the germline V gene. V was clipped by 5 bases and J by 3 bases; unmatched bases: 7. Generated by immunoSEQ multiplex PCR, the TCRdb table keeps only in-frame clones and is missing some. The table records approximately 59,000 clones, approximately 86% of them present only once. Sequences were derived from CD4+ or CD8+ T cells sorted from blood, sampled in a trial of the OX40 agonist ivuxolimab. This receptor was obtained from an adult with an advanced solid tumor such as melanoma, head and neck, liver or kidney cancer. The chain joins TRBV6-5 to TRBJ2-7; 7 bases fit TRBD2. In DNA, the CDR3 is TGTGCCAGCAGTACCCGGACTAGAGACTACGAGCAGTACTTC. It yields the protein CASSTRTRDYEQYF.